The clone carrying this T cell receptor beta chain was counted only a few times. Its target is unknown. Using immunoSEQ multiplex PCR, the repertoire was profiled, and TCRdb retains in-frame clones only, with some absent. The data show about 110,000 clones, approximately 90% seen once. This CDR3 has 18 residues. With 0 bases removed from V and 6 bases from J, the gap between germline ends came to 22 bases. Germline V CDR1 and CDR2: SGHRS, YFSETQ. This sample is drawn from a study of T cell responses to AZD1222 COVID-19 vaccine. Study-level points and caveats: There were mostly white British donors and more females than males, and clonal diversity was possibly underestimated.

This rearrangement joins TRBV5-1 to TRBJ2-1, with D tentatively TRBD1 (5 bases). The sample here was peripheral blood, taken on day 0 of AZD1222 vaccination. The sequence derives from an adult in good health. CDR3 nucleotides: TGCGCCAGCAGCTTGGTTAAAGACAGTTCCCTTAAGGGCAATGAGCAGTTCTTC. It is translated as CASSLVKDSSLKGNEQFF.